The clone carrying this T cell receptor (beta chain) occurred many times. The antigen is undetermined. The time point denotes: patch test 1, 2 weeks after DPC sensitization. Treatment defined: therapeutic diphenylcyclopropenone sensitization with weekly scalp DPC. This specimen comes from a study of human T cells and chemical hapten exposure. TCRdb used MiXCR to reprocess the RACE reads, holding one entry per CDR3 protein. The table has 65,000 to 95,000 distinct CDR3 sequences, roughly 10% seen once. The CDR3 runs to 19 residues. V gave up 3 bases and J gave up 0 bases, with 24 bases separating them. The V gene's germline CDR1 is SEHNR and CDR2 FQNEAQ (reference sequence). Study-wide results and caveats: Among expanded TCRs, significantly more large CDR3 similarity clusters formed than among controls. Among TCRs, those above 1 in 1000 frequency were unaffected by DPC sensitization.

The sample was whole blood, taken in connection with sensitization to the hapten diphenylcyclopropenone (DPC). This sequence joins TRBV7-9 and TRBJ2-7; D gene uncertain. The clonotype comes from a woman in her sixties or seventies with alopecia areata. Some clones in this sample may be carry-over from other donors' samples. The CDR3 region has the DNA TGTGCCAGCAGCTTTTCCACCGCTAGACCCATTACTTTCTCCTACGAGCAGTACTTC. Protein sequence: CASSFSTARPITFSYEQYF.